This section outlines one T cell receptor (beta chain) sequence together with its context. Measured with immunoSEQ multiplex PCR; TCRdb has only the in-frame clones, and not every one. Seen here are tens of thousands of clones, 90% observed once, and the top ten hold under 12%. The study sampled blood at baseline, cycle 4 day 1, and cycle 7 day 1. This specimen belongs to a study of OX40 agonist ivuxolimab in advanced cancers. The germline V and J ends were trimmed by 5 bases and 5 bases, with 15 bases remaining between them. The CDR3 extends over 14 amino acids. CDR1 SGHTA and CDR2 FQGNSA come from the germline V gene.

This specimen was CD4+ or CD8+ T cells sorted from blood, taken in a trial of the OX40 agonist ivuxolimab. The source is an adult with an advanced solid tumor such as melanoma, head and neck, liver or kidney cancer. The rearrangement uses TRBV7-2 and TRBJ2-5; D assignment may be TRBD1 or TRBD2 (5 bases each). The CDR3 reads CASSPRIGTETQYF. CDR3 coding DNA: TGTGCCAGCAGCCCAAGGATCGGGACGGAGACCCAGTACTTC.